The 18 T cell receptor beta chains in this list originate from one sample, sequenced in a study of regulatory T cells in long-lasting Graves disease. Combining iRepertoire HTBI primers with Arm-PCR of CDR3 regions, the authors built TCR beta libraries. MiXCR, run by TCRdb on the multiplex PCR reads, gives a single entry per CDR3 protein. The sample has around 330,000 distinct CDR3 sequences; under 20% are singletons. This sample's time point: newly diagnosed GD, antithyroid drugs for less than 3 months. The authors made the TCR library using RNA they extracted from PBMCs. The specimen comprised peripheral blood mononuclear cells (PBMCs), sampled at new diagnosis, from a patient treated with antithyroid drugs. The source of these receptors is a female donor with Graves disease.

The table lists this clonotype with a few counts. The V call is TRBV6-2 or TRBV6-3, the J call TRBJ2-7, with 11 bases matching TRBD2. Germline CDR1 reads MNHEY; CDR2 reads SVGEGT. The CDR3 extends over 16 amino acids. Losses at the gene ends were 6 bases for V and 7 bases for J; bases not matched to a gene: 14. In nucleotides, the CDR3 is TGTGCCAGCAGCCATACAACTAGCGGGAGCTTAGTAGAGCAGTACTTC. Its translation is CASSHTTSGSLVEQYF.

The sample holds many counts of this clonotype. The chain carries TRBV29-1 and TRBJ2-3; D is uncertain. The CDR3 is 13 amino acids. Trimming pared 3 bases from V and 6 bases from J, leaving 13 bases between. Germline CDR1 reads SQVTM; CDR2 reads ANQGSEA. CDR3 DNA: TGCAGCGTTGAGATCAGGACCCTTGATACGCAGTATTTT. It translates to CSVEIRTLDTQYF.

This clonotype was found many times. The chain employs TRBV27 and TRBJ1-1; 10 nucleotides align to TRBD1. V was pared by 5 bases and J by 0 bases, with 6 bases of the junction left unmatched. In germline, CDR1 is MNHEY, CDR2 SMNVEV (reference sequence). This CDR3 is 16 amino acids long. The CDR3 sequence: CASSPTGGPLNTEAFF. The CDR3 DNA is TGTGCCAGCAGTCCGACAGGGGGCCCCCTGAACACTGAAGCTTTCTTT.

Concerning this clonotype itself: A much larger clone is a single base away; this may be a read error. The rearrangement links TRBV28 to TRBJ2-7; D unclear. V dropped 0 bases and J dropped 1 base, with 1 base sitting between them. The CDR3 sequence is 12 residues long. Germline V CDR1 and CDR2: MDHEN, SYDVKM. The CDR3 nucleotides are TGTGCCAGCAGTTTATGGTCCTACGAGCAGTACTTC. Its protein product is CASSLWSYEQYF.

This clonotype was counted at least ten times. This chain connects TRBV11-2 to TRBJ2-1; the match to TRBD1 covers 9 bases. The V segment lost 5 bases and the J segment 8 bases; nucleotides outside the gene matches: 7. The CDR3 contains 14 residues. CDR1 SGHAT and CDR2 FQNNGV come from the germline V gene. CDR3 sequence: CASSRPGQGYEQFF. In nucleotides, the CDR3 is TGTGCCAGCAGCAGGCCGGGACAGGGTTATGAGCAGTTCTTC.

The chain couples TRBV13 to TRBJ1-2; a possible D gene is TRBD1 (6 bases). The ends were cut back, 5 bases at V and 4 bases at J, with 11 bases in the middle. From germline, CDR1 is PRHDT and CDR2 FYEKMQ (reference sequence). The CDR3 totals 13 residues. DNA of the CDR3: TGTGCCAGCAGCGGCGACAGGTTCTATGGCTACACCTTC. Protein sequence: CASSGDRFYGYTF. Combining the CDR3 with reference TRBV13 and TRBJ1-2 gives the whole variable domain AAGVIQSPRHLIKEKRETATLKCYPIPRHDTVYWYQQGPGQDPQFLISFYEKMQSDKGSIPDRFSAQQFSDYHSELNMSSLELGDSALYFCASSGDRFYGYTFGSGTRLTVV.

This clonotype has ten or more counts. The V gene is TRBV15, the J gene TRBJ2-1, with 7 positions matching TRBD1. Per the germline V gene, CDR1 is LNHNV and CDR2 is YYDKDF (reference sequence). The junction had 6 bases not matched to a gene; V was cut back by 2 bases and J by 5 bases. CDR3 size: 15 residues. CDR3 coding DNA: TGTGCCACCAGCAGATACCGGGACAGAGACAATGAGCAGTTCTTC. Its translation is CATSRYRDRDNEQFF.

Concerning this clonotype: A much larger clone lies one base from this, so it may be a read error. The V and J genes are TRBV15 and TRBJ1-4; 7 nucleotides agree with TRBD1. V shed 2 bases and J 7 bases; nucleotides not matched to a gene: 7. The germline CDR1 and CDR2 sequences are LNHNV and YYDKDF (reference sequence). This CDR3 is built from 15 residues. CDR3 loop: CATSRLTGIGEKLFF. The CDR3 DNA is TGTGCCACCAGCAGATTGACAGGGATTGGTGAAAAACTGTTTTTT.

The table lists this clonotype with many counts. This chain uses TRBV9 with TRBJ1-1, with D possibly TRBD1 on 5 matching bases. Per the germline V gene, CDR1 is SGDLS and CDR2 is YYNGEE. This CDR3 is built from 14 residues. Trimming removed 4 bases from V and 2 bases from J, with 12 bases in between. The CDR3 region is CASSPGHRNTEAFF. The CDR3 DNA follows: TGTGCCAGCAGCCCAGGGCACAGAAACACTGAAGCTTTCTTT.

The table lists this clonotype with many counts. The V and J genes are TRBV27 and TRBJ2-1, with 8 bases fitting TRBD2. The germline CDR1 and CDR2 sequences are MNHEY and SMNVEV (reference sequence). This CDR3 has 15 amino acids. V lost 4 bases and J lost 8; bases outside the gene matches: 10. The CDR3 DNA reads TGTGCCAGCAGTTCAATACAGCGGGAGTCGTATGAGCAGTTCTTC. Translated: CASSSIQRESYEQFF.

This clonotype has a count of ten or more. The chain joins TRBV6-1 to TRBJ1-1; no clear D gene. V was clipped by 4 bases and J by 1 base, with 7 bases between them. CDR3 length equals 13 residues. Germline V gene lookup returns CDR1 MNHNS and CDR2 SASEGT. This chain's CDR3 is CASSVRENTEAFF. The DNA of the CDR3 is TGTGCCAGCAGTGTTCGGGAGAACACTGAAGCTTTCTTT.

This clonotype has a count of ten or more. This chain joins TRBV2 and TRBJ2-7; 7 positions agree with TRBD1. The CDR3 consists of 13 residues. V lost 8 bases, J lost 2 bases, and 6 bases stayed unmatched. Germline CDR1 SNHLY, CDR2 FYNNEI. As DNA, the CDR3 is TGTGCCAGCGGAGGACAGGCTCCCTACGAGCAGTACTTC. This encodes CASGGQAPYEQYF.

DNA of the CDR3: TGCAGCGTTGAGGAAGGGACAGGGGGATCGGACGAGCAGTACTTC. Amino acid sequence: CSVEEGTGGSDEQYF. The V and J genes are TRBV29-1 and TRBJ2-7, with 11 bases matching TRBD1. This CDR3 comprises 15 residues. Germline V CDR1 and CDR2: SQVTM, ANQGSEA. V was clipped by 3 bases and J by 5 bases; unmatched bases: 9.

This clonotype was seen repeatedly, ten times or more. The chain has TRBV11-2 and TRBJ2-5; D is uncertain. This CDR3 has 14 residues. Germline V lookup: CDR1 SGHAT, CDR2 FQNNGV. The germline V and J ends were trimmed by 3 bases and 2 bases, with 10 bases remaining between them. CDR3 sequence (DNA): TGTGCCAGCAGCTTCTTCATGAGACAAGAGACCCAGTACTTC. Translating it yields CASSFFMRQETQYF.

As for this clonotype: This may arise from a read error, as a much more abundant clone is one base away. In this CDR3 the conserved last residue, phenylalanine or tryptophan, is missing, so a read error is likely. This chain connects TRBV19 to TRBJ1-1, with 12 bases identical to TRBD1. The CDR3 runs to 17 residues. J gave up 5 bases and V 4 bases, and 11 bases lay outside the gene matches. Germline assignment: CDR1 LNHDA and CDR2 SQIVND (reference sequence). DNA for the CDR3: TGTGCCAGTAGTACCGGGACAGGGGGCGGCGTGGTAACTGAAGCTTTCCTT. Protein: CASSTGTGGGVVTEAFL.

This clonotype was found a few times. The CDR3 here is CSAGTFSYEQYF. The CDR3 region has the DNA TGCAGCGCAGGGACATTCTCCTACGAGCAGTACTTC. The chain couples TRBV29-1 to TRBJ2-7; possible D gene TRBD1, 6 bases. In germline, CDR1 is SQVTM, CDR2 ANQGSEA. Trimming pared 7 bases from V and 0 bases from J, leaving 10 bases between. There are 12 residues in the CDR3.

This clonotype was recorded a few times. The chain is built from TRBV5-8 and TRBJ1-3; 8 bases fit TRBD1. Unmatched junction bases numbered 10, after V lost 4 bases and J lost 7 bases. This CDR3 is 15 amino acids long. CDR1 and CDR2 (germline): SGHTS, YDEGEE. The CDR3 DNA sequence: TGTGCCAGCAGCACGGACAGGGTGCGCGGGAACACCATATATTTT. Encoded protein: CASSTDRVRGNTIYF.

The chain combines TRBV18 with TRBJ2-5; D ambiguous. The CDR3 is 12 amino acids. Germline V gene data show CDR1 as KGHSH and CDR2 as LQKENI. Trimming left V 6 bases short and J 5 bases short, with 10 bases between. CDR3 nucleotides: TGTGCCAGCTCCCACACCCGGGAGACCCAGTACTTC. Translating it yields CASSHTRETQYF.